The 32 T cell receptor beta chains below all came from one sample that was sequenced in a study of response to subunit inactivated influenza vaccine. TCRdb recomputed calls from the RT-PCR reads with MiXCR, one row per CDR3 protein. The sample shows more than 550,000 distinct CDR3 sequences, 12% of them seen only once. Sequences were derived from PBMCs from blood, sampled on the day of vaccination. These receptors all stem from a man aged 45-60 years who received an inactivated influenza vaccine.

This clonotype was observed a few times. This rearrangement joins TRBV29-1 to TRBJ2-7; 13 positions match TRBD2. This CDR3 spans 14 amino acids. The V gene end was trimmed by 5 bases and the J gene end by 5 bases; junction bases not matched to a gene: 6. Germline values: CDR1 SQVTM, CDR2 ANQGSEA. The CDR3, as DNA: TGCAGCGTTATAAGGACTAGCGGGAGCGACGAGCAGTACTTC. Residues: CSVIRTSGSDEQYF.

The sample holds many counts of this clonotype. This chain connects TRBV12-3 or TRBV12-4 to TRBJ2-3; 12 nucleotides align to TRBD2. J lost 14 bases, V lost 6 bases, and 6 bases had no gene match. The CDR3 is made up of 12 amino acids. DNA of the CDR3: TGTGCCAGCAGCGGACTAGCGGGAAGTCCGTATTTT. It encodes CASSGLAGSPYF.

In its sample, this clonotype was seen a few times. The CDR3 coding sequence is TGTGCCAGCAGTTACTCGTCAGGACTAGCGGGAGTATCCAAGGGCGAGCAGTACTTC. It is translated as CASSYSSGLAGVSKGEQYF. The chain uses TRBV6-2 or TRBV6-3 and TRBJ2-7; TRBD2 matches at 13 bases. V was clipped by 0 bases and J by 6 bases; unmatched bases: 14. Germline assignment: CDR1 MNHEY and CDR2 SVGEGT. The CDR3 covers 19 residues.

The chain links TRBV29-1 to TRBJ1-2, with a possible D match to TRBD1 (6 bases). This CDR3 has 13 amino acids. Germline V gene sequence: CDR1 SQVTM, CDR2 ANQGSEA. Trimming cost V 4 bases and J 6 bases, with 15 bases left between them. The CDR3 sequence: CSVVSPAGDGYTF. The CDR3 bases are TGCAGCGTTGTTAGTCCGGCAGGGGATGGCTACACCTTC.

This sequence joins TRBV4-2 and TRBJ2-3, with a possible D match to TRBD2 (6 bases). V shed 4 bases and J shed 7 bases, with 18 bases lying between them. The CDR3 runs 15 residues. Germline V gene data show CDR1 as LGHNA and CDR2 as YNFKEQ. As DNA, the CDR3 is TGTGCCAGCAGCCGGAGAGGACTAATCGAAAATACGCAGTATTTT. Protein: CASSRRGLIENTQYF.

This clonotype has at least ten counts. The rearrangement uses TRBV25-1 and TRBJ2-7; D tentatively reads TRBD1 or TRBD2 (5 bases each). The CDR3 is 13 amino acids. The germline CDR1 and CDR2 sequences are MGHDK and SYGVNS. V lost 4 bases to trimming and J lost 3 bases, with 10 bases between them. In DNA, the CDR3 is TGTGCCAGCAGTGGGGACCGAGGCTACGAGCAGTACTTC. Translated, it gives CASSGDRGYEQYF.

V is TRBV28 and J is TRBJ2-7, with a possible D match to TRBD2 (6 bases). The ends were cut back, 2 bases at V and 6 bases at J, with 11 bases in the middle. This CDR3 spans 13 amino acids. From germline, CDR1 is MDHEN and CDR2 SYDVKM. The CDR3 region is CASSLLSSVEQYF. CDR3 bases: TGTGCCAGCAGTTTACTGTCTAGCGTCGAGCAGTACTTC.

This chain joins TRBV9 and TRBJ1-1; no clear D. Looked up from germline, CDR1 is SGDLS and CDR2 is YYNGEE. This CDR3 region has 14 residues. The V gene lost 0 bases and the J gene lost 6 bases, with 12 bases spanning the gap. CDR3 sequence reads: CASSVEPTASEAFF. CDR3 DNA: TGTGCCAGCAGCGTAGAACCCACAGCTTCTGAAGCTTTCTTT.

This clonotype was seen many times. The rearrangement links TRBV2 to TRBJ2-2; D gene ambiguous. The CDR3 extends over 14 amino acids. The germline V and J ends were trimmed by 6 bases and 1 base, with 9 bases remaining between them. Germline V gene lookup returns CDR1 SNHLY and CDR2 FYNNEI. CDR3 in amino acids: CASRGARNTGELFF. Here the CDR3 DNA reads TGTGCCAGCAGGGGTGCTAGGAACACCGGGGAGCTGTTTTTT.

This clonotype occurred a few times. This sequence joins TRBV11-2 and TRBJ2-1; 9 positions agree with TRBD2. This CDR3 is 17 amino acids long. Germline V lookup: CDR1 SGHAT, CDR2 FQNNGV. J gave up 2 bases and V 2 bases, and 7 bases lay outside the gene matches. CDR3 in DNA: TGTGCCAGCAGCTTACGTATGACTAGCGGACCCTACAATGAGCAGTTCTTC. This translates into CASSLRMTSGPYNEQFF.

Ten or more counts support this clonotype. The J gene is TRBJ2-5, the V gene TRBV20-1, with 9 positions matching TRBD1. V shed 3 bases and J 5 bases; nucleotides not matched to a gene: 7. The CDR3 totals 14 residues. Germline-derived CDR1 and CDR2 are DFQATT and SNEGSKA (reference sequence). For the CDR3, the DNA is TGCAGTGCTAGGTCAACAGGGGGCTCTGAGACCCAGTACTTC. As protein: CSARSTGGSETQYF.

The chain employs TRBV4-2 and TRBJ2-7, with D unclear. The ends were cut back, 8 bases at V and 4 bases at J, with 18 bases in the middle. The germline gives CDR1 LGHNA, CDR2 YNFKEQ. The CDR3 length is 14 residues. The CDR3 protein is CASGPRLGRYEQYF. The CDR3 bases are TGTGCCAGCGGACCCAGGCTCGGGCGGTACGAGCAGTACTTC.

This clonotype was seen more than once but under ten times. V and J are TRBV7-9 and TRBJ2-2, with 7 bases matching TRBD2. The germline V gene encodes CDR1 SEHNR and CDR2 FQNEAQ (reference sequence). V lost 2 bases to trimming and J lost 5 bases; unmatched junction nucleotides: 5. CDR3 length: 15 amino acids. CDR3 bases: TGTGCCAGCAGCTTAAGCTCACTAGCGACCGGGGAGCTGTTTTTT. This sequence encodes CASSLSSLATGELFF. The variable domain in full, completed from reference TRBV7-9 and TRBJ2-2, reads DTGVSQNPRHKITKRGQNVTFRCDPISEHNRLYWYRQTLGQGPEFLTYFQNEAQLEKSRLLSDRFSAERPKGSFSTLEIQRTEQGDSAMYLCASSLSSLATGELFFGEGSRLTVL.

The chain employs TRBV7-2 and TRBJ1-1, with D possibly TRBD1 on 5 matching bases. The CDR3 extends over 14 amino acids. V was trimmed by 5 bases and J by 5 bases, leaving 15 bases between them. Germline loops: CDR1 SGHTA, CDR2 FQGNSA. The CDR3 loop reads CASSPGSGKTEAFF. For the CDR3, the DNA is TGTGCCAGCAGCCCAGGGTCGGGGAAGACTGAAGCTTTCTTT.

This clonotype was seen only a few times. This chain connects TRBV7-2 to TRBJ2-4; D is ambiguous. Looked up from germline, CDR1 is SGHTA and CDR2 is FQGNSA. The CDR3 runs to 11 residues. V was pared by 4 bases and J by 5 bases, with 3 bases between. CDR3 sequence (DNA): TGTGCCAGCAGCTACCAAAACATTCAGTACTTC. This translates into CASSYQNIQYF.

This clonotype was counted many times. The V and J genes are TRBV5-1 and TRBJ2-5, with TRBD2 matching over 8 bases. Trimming cost V 4 bases and J 5 bases; bases outside gene matches: 1. Germline-derived CDR1 and CDR2 are SGHRS and YFSETQ. CDR3 length: 12 residues. DNA for the CDR3: TGCGCCAGCAGCCCTAGCGGGGAGACCCAGTACTTC. Translating it yields CASSPSGETQYF.

The chain links TRBV7-9 to TRBJ2-7, with a tentative D call TRBD1 (6 bases). Trimming removed 1 base at V and 5 bases at J, with 15 bases between. CDR1 is SEHNR, CDR2 FQNEAQ, per germline (reference sequence). The CDR3 is 15 amino acids. This CDR3 is CASSLEGGAGNEQYF. CDR3 in DNA: TGTGCCAGCAGCTTAGAAGGGGGAGCAGGCAACGAGCAGTACTTC.

The CDR3 is CASSLGSGHTREQYF. For the CDR3, the DNA is TGCGCCAGCAGCTTGGGGTCAGGCCATACACGGGAGCAGTACTTC. This chain uses TRBV5-1 with TRBJ2-7; D gene uncertain. The CDR3 contains 15 residues. V lost 0 bases, J lost 7 bases, and 17 bases lay in between. Germline V gene data show CDR1 as SGHRS and CDR2 as YFSETQ. The full variable domain, with the rest looked up from reference TRBV5-1 and TRBJ2-7, is KAGVTQTPRYLIKTRGQQVTLSCSPISGHRSVSWYQQTPGQGLQFLFEYFSETQRNKGNFPGRFSGRQFSNSRSEMNVSTLELGDSALYLCASSLGSGHTREQYFGPGTRLTVT.

This clonotype was detected a few times. The V and J genes are TRBV6-2 or TRBV6-3 and TRBJ2-7; perhaps TRBD1 as D (5 bases). Looked up from germline, CDR1 is MNHEY and CDR2 is SVGEGT. This CDR3 spans 18 amino acids. V was trimmed by 0 bases and J by 0 bases, leaving 18 bases between them. The CDR3: CASSYSNFYRRRSYEQYF. CDR3 in DNA: TGTGCCAGCAGTTACTCCAACTTCTACAGGCGGCGCTCCTACGAGCAGTACTTC.

This clonotype was counted only a few times. The genes are TRBV20-1 and TRBJ2-7; 9 nucleotides align to TRBD1. V gave up 4 bases and J gave up 2 bases; unmatched junction bases: 6. The length of the CDR3 is 14 residues. The germline V gene encodes CDR1 DFQATT and CDR2 SNEGSKA (reference sequence). CDR3: CSAIGGTGTYEQYF. CDR3 DNA: TGCAGTGCTATTGGGGGGACAGGGACCTACGAGCAGTACTTC.

This clonotype was seen more than once but under ten times. The gene calls are TRBV29-1 and TRBJ2-6; D is perhaps TRBD1 (5 bases). The CDR3 length is 18 residues. Per the germline V gene, CDR1 is SQVTM and CDR2 is ANQGSEA. The ends were cut back, 0 bases at V and 1 base at J, with 16 bases in the middle. Written as DNA, the CDR3 is TGCAGCGTTGAAGATGCACCCAGGGTTGGGTCTGGGGCCAACGTCCTGACTTTC. Translated: CSVEDAPRVGSGANVLTF.

In its sample, this clonotype was seen a few times. The genes are TRBV28 and TRBJ2-3; D is unclear. Germline CDR1 reads MDHEN; CDR2 reads SYDVKM. This CDR3 has 13 amino acids. Trimming removed 6 bases from V and 5 bases from J, with 12 bases in between. The CDR3 here is CASRRSAIDTQYF. The CDR3 DNA reads as TGTGCCAGCAGACGGTCGGCCATAGATACGCAGTATTTT.

The rearrangement links TRBV6-5 to TRBJ1-2; D uncertain. Trimming removed 8 bases from V and 0 bases from J, with 7 bases in between. Germline assignment: CDR1 MNHEY and CDR2 SVGAGI. The CDR3 has 12 amino acids. The DNA for the CDR3 is TGTGCCAGCCACACCGCTAACTATGGCTACACCTTC. Its translation is CASHTANYGYTF.

This clonotype was seen a handful of times. V and J are TRBV6-5 and TRBJ2-5; TRBD2 agrees at 12 bases. Germline loops: CDR1 MNHEY, CDR2 SVGAGI. With 0 bases clipped from V and 1 base from J, the junction kept 9 bases outside the gene matches. The CDR3 totals 19 residues. This CDR3 is CASSYSFTETSGGQETQYF. In nucleotides, the CDR3 is TGTGCCAGCAGTTACTCTTTCACGGAGACTAGCGGGGGCCAAGAGACCCAGTACTTC.

The sample holds a few counts of this clonotype. The chain links TRBV3-1 to TRBJ1-2; D gene uncertain. The germline V gene encodes CDR1 LGHDT and CDR2 YNNKEL (reference sequence). The V and J ends lost 1 base and 0 bases respectively, with 12 bases between them. CDR3 length: 16 amino acids. CDR3 loop: CASSQGRRRANYGYTF. In DNA, the CDR3 is TGTGCCAGCAGCCAAGGTCGCCGAAGGGCTAACTATGGCTACACCTTC.

This sequence joins TRBV18 and TRBJ1-5; possibly TRBD1 for D (5 bases). The CDR3 runs 16 residues. Trimming removed 3 bases at V and 3 bases at J, with 15 bases between. CDR1 is KGHSH and CDR2 is LQKENI in the germline V gene. The CDR3 protein is CASSPGEGPHNQPQHF. The CDR3 nucleotides read TGTGCCAGCTCACCTGGGGAGGGACCTCACAATCAGCCCCAGCATTTT.

The V gene is TRBV18, the J gene TRBJ2-7; 7 bases agree with TRBD2. V shed 1 base and J 2 bases; nucleotides not matched to a gene: 17. CDR1 KGHSH and CDR2 LQKENI come from the germline V gene. The CDR3 spans 19 residues. The CDR3, as DNA: TGTGCCAGCTCACCACTCCCCGGGACTAACACCCTTAGGACCTACGAGCAGTACTTC. Translation gives CASSPLPGTNTLRTYEQYF.

The rearrangement uses TRBV11-2 and TRBJ2-7; TRBD2 matches at 10 bases. Germline V gene lookup returns CDR1 SGHAT and CDR2 FQNNGV. The CDR3 totals 15 residues. The J segment lost 3 bases and the V segment lost 2 bases, leaving 4 bases of the junction unmatched. CDR3 DNA: TGTGCCAGCAGCTTAATTAAGCGGGAGGGCTACGAGCAGTACTTC. Translation: CASSLIKREGYEQYF.

This clonotype has ten or more counts. The CDR3 sequence is CASSLHRVKNIQYF. CDR3 DNA: TGTGCCAGCAGCCTCCACAGGGTGAAAAACATTCAGTACTTC. The rearrangement joins TRBV7-8 to TRBJ2-4; a weak D match, TRBD1 (6 bases). This CDR3 is built from 14 residues. Trimming removed 5 bases from V and 4 bases from J, with 12 bases in between. The germline gives CDR1 SGHVS, CDR2 FQNEAQ.

The chain carries TRBV28 and TRBJ2-3; D is ambiguous. The CDR3 totals 14 residues. Per germline, CDR1 MDHEN and CDR2 SYDVKM. V lost 4 bases and J lost 0, with 8 bases in between. The CDR3 bases are TGTGCCAGCAGTTCGGACGGGAGCACAGATACGCAGTATTTT. Protein: CASSSDGSTDTQYF.

This clonotype was recorded a few times. This chain connects TRBV29-1 to TRBJ2-1; 12 nucleotides align to TRBD2. This CDR3 is 14 amino acids long. V trimming: 1 base; J trimming: 9 bases; junction bases outside the gene matches: 4. The germline V gene has CDR1 SQVTM and CDR2 ANQGSEA. The CDR3 DNA follows: TGCAGCGTTGAAGGACTAGCGGGAGTGGCTGAGCAGTTCTTC. It translates to CSVEGLAGVAEQFF.

Comments on this clonotype: The junction departs from the called germline gene at one end, perhaps through a read error. This chain connects TRBV5-5 to TRBJ2-1, with D unclear. The CDR3 is made up of 14 amino acids. Germline CDR1 reads SGHKS; CDR2 reads YYEKEE (reference sequence). The CDR3 nucleotides are TGTGCCAGGAGCTTGGAACCGGCTTGGGGTGAGCAGTTCTTC. Translated, it gives CARSLEPAWGEQFF.